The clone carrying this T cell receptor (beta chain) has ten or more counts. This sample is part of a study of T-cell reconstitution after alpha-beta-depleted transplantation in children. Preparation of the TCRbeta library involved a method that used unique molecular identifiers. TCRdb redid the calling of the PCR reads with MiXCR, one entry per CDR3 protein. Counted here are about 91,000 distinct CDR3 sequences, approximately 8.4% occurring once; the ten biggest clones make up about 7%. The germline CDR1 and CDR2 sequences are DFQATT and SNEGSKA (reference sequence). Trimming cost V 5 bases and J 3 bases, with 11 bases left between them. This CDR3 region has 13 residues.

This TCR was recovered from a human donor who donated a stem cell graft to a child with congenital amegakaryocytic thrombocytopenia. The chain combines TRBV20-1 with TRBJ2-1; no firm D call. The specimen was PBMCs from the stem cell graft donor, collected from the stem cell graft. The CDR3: CSAPPPSYNEQFF. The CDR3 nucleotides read TGCAGTGCTCCACCCCCTAGCTACAATGAGCAGTTCTTC.